The rows below give T cell receptor gamma chains drawn from one sample of a study of Vδ1+ human thymocytes. TCRdb fed the multiplex PCR reads into CATT to redo clone calling. The sample holds some 11,000 gamma-chain clones, under 55% seen once. Input material: Vdelta1+ gamma-delta thymocytes from the thymus. The receptors derive from a boy under three years old who had congenital heart surgery. Both conserved end residues are part of each CDR3. The order of the fields is clone size, V gene, J gene, CDR3 DNA, CDR3 protein. Clone sizes are given selectively: once, few, many, or a class where the clone is expanded.

few	TRGV9	TRGJ1/TRGJ2	TGTGCCTTGTGGGAGGTGGTGTTTTATAAGAAACTCTTT	CALWEVVFYKKLF
-	TRGV9	TRGJ1/TRGJ2	TGTGCCTTGTGGGAGAGTAAATTAGAGAAACTCTTT	CALWESKLEKLF
-	TRGV9	TRGJ1/TRGJ2	TGTGCCTTGTGTCCGGTTGGGAAACTCTTT	CALCPVGKLF
few	TRGV3	TRGJ1/TRGJ2	TGTGCCACCTGGGAGCACTATTATAAGAAACTCTTT	CATWEHYYKKLF
-	TRGV9	TRGJ1/TRGJ2	TGTGCCTTGTGGGAGACTAATTATAAGAAACTCTTT	CALWETNYKKLF
-	TRGV9	TRGJ1/TRGJ2	TGTGCCTTGTGGGAGTGCAGGGCCTATTATAAGAAACTCTTT	CALWECRAYYKKLF
-	TRGV9	TRGJP	TGTGCCTTGTGGGAGGCCTCTCAATCCCGGTTGGGCAAAAAAATCAAGGTCTTT	CALWEASQSRLGKKIKVF
-	TRGV4	TRGJ1/TRGJ2	TGTGCCACCTGGGACGAATATTATAAGAAACTCTTT	CATWDEYYKKLF
few	TRGV3	TRGJ1/TRGJ2	TGTGCCACCTGGGACAATGATTATAAGAATCTCTTT	CATWDNDYKNLF
few	TRGV9	TRGJ1/TRGJ2	TGTGCCTTGTGGGAGGACGGATATAAGAAACTCTTT	CALWEDGYKKLF
few	TRGV8	TRGJ1/TRGJ2	TGTGCCACCTGGGATAGGCCCGATGAGAAGAAACTCTTT	CATWDRPDEKKLF
-	TRGV9	TRGJ1/TRGJ2	TGTGCCTTGTGGGAGGTGCTGAGGAAACTCTTT	CALWEVLRKLF
few	TRGV4	TRGJ1/TRGJ2	TGTGCCACCTGGGATCATCGAGAGTATTATAAGAAACTCTTT	CATWDHREYYKKLF
few	TRGV9	TRGJ1/TRGJ2	TGTGCCTTGTGGGAGGTGCGCCGGGGTTATTATAAGAAACTCTTT	CALWEVRRGYYKKLF
-	TRGV9	TRGJ1/TRGJ2	TGTGCCTTGTGGGAGGTCCCCGTTCAGAAACTCTTT	CALWEVPVQKLF
-	TRGV9	TRGJ1/TRGJ2	TGTGCCTTGTGGGAGGTGCAAAGGGATTATAAGAAACTCTTT	CALWEVQRDYKKLF
few	TRGV9	TRGJ1/TRGJ2	TGTGCCTTGTGTGCGAATTATTATAAGAAACTCTTT	CALCANYYKKLF
-	TRGV5	TRGJ1/TRGJ2	TGTGCCACCTGGGACAGGCGTAGCGTTGAGGGATTTTTAAAGAAACTCTTT	CATWDRRSVEGFLKKLF
few	TRGV9	TRGJ1/TRGJ2	TGTGCCGTGTGGGATATTTATAAGAAACTCTTT	CAVWDIYKKLF
-	TRGV4	TRGJ1/TRGJ2	TGTGCCACCTGGGATGGCACTAAGAAACTCTTT	CATWDGTKKLF
few	TRGV3	TRGJ1/TRGJ2	TGTGCCACCTGGGACTTGAGTTATAAGAAACTCTTT	CATWDLSYKKLF
-	TRGV9	TRGJ1/TRGJ2	TGTGCCTTGTGGGAGGTTGCTTATTATAAGAAACTCTTT	CALWEVAYYKKLF
-	TRGV9	TRGJ1/TRGJ2	TGTGCCTTGTGGGAGGTGGCCCAGGAGTATTATAAGAAACTCTTT	CALWEVAQEYYKKLF
-	TRGV9	TRGJ1/TRGJ2	TGTGCCTTGTGGGAGGTGCTAAAGAAGAAACTCTTT	CALWEVLKKKLF
-	TRGV9	TRGJ1/TRGJ2	TGTGCCTTGTGGGAGGTAAACCAACCGAAACTCTTT	CALWEVNQPKLF
-	TRGV9	TRGJ1/TRGJ2	TGTGCCTTGTGGGAGGCCTTCGCTCGGGAAAATTATTATAAGAAACTCTTT	CALWEAFARENYYKKLF
-	TRGV9	TRGJ1/TRGJ2	TGTGCCTTGTGGGAGGTTTTTTATTATAAGAAACTCTTT	CALWEVFYYKKLF
-	TRGV9	TRGJ1/TRGJ2	TGTGCCTTGTGGGAGGTACTCGATGGTTATTATAAGAAACTCTTT	CALWEVLDGYYKKLF
-	TRGV5	TRGJ1/TRGJ2	TGTGCCACCTGGGACAGGTCTAAGGCTCGTTATAAGAAACTCTTT	CATWDRSKARYKKLF
-	TRGV5	TRGJ1/TRGJ2	TGTGCCACCTGGGACAGGCAGAATTATAAGAAACTCTTT	CATWDRQNYKKLF
few	TRGV3	TRGJ1/TRGJ2	TGTGCCACCTGCCGGTATTATTATAAGAAACTCTTT	CATCRYYYKKLF
-	TRGV9	TRGJ1/TRGJ2	TGTGCCTTGTGGGACTGGGGGTATAAGAAACTCTTT	CALWDWGYKKLF
few	TRGV3	TRGJ1/TRGJ2	TGTGCCACCTGGGACAGGCCGGTTGGGAAACTCTTT	CATWDRPVGKLF
-	TRGV9	TRGJ1/TRGJ2	TGTGCCTTGTGGGTCCATTATTATAAGAAACTCTTT	CALWVHYYKKLF
few	TRGV9	TRGJ1/TRGJ2	TGTGCCTGGTGGGAACCCTATAAGAAACTCTTT	CAWWEPYKKLF
-	TRGV3	TRGJ1/TRGJ2	TGTGCCACCTGGGACAGGCATGGGCGAATTCGGGGGAAACTCTTT	CATWDRHGRIRGKLF
few	TRGV9	TRGJ1/TRGJ2	TGTGCCTTGTGGGAGGGCTATTATAAGAAACTCTTT	CALWEGYYKKLF
-	TRGV9	TRGJ1/TRGJ2	TGTGCCTTGTGGGAGGCTAGCCGTTATTATAAGAAACTCTTT	CALWEASRYYKKLF
few	TRGV4	TRGJ1/TRGJ2	TGTGCCACCTGGGATGGGAAGAATTATTATAAGAAACTCTTT	CATWDGKNYYKKLF
large	TRGV4	TRGJ1/TRGJ2	TGTGCCACCTGGGATGATTATAAGAAACTCTTT	CATWDDYKKLF
few	TRGV9	TRGJ1/TRGJ2	TGTGCCTTGTGGGAGGTGAGGTGTTATAAGAAACTCTTT	CALWEVRCYKKLF
few	TRGV4	TRGJ1/TRGJ2	TGTGCCTCCTGGGATTGGTATAAGAAACTCTTT	CASWDWYKKLF
-	TRGV4	TRGJP2	TGTGCCACCTGGGATCGCACTAGTGATTGGATCAAGACGTTT	CATWDRTSDWIKTF
few	TRGV3	TRGJP2	TGTGCCACCTGGGACGTTAGTGATTGGATCAAGACGTTT	CATWDVSDWIKTF
-	TRGV8	TRGJ1/TRGJ2	TGTGCCACCTGGGTCCCTTATTATAAGAAACTCTTT	CATWVPYYKKLF
-	TRGV3	TRGJP2	TGTGCCACCTGGGACAGGCGTAGTAGTGATTGGATCAAGACGTTT	CATWDRRSSDWIKTF
-	TRGV9	TRGJ1/TRGJ2	TGTGCCTTGTGGGAGGTGCAAAGCTATAAGAAACTCTTT	CALWEVQSYKKLF
-	TRGV3	TRGJ1/TRGJ2	TGTGCCACCTGGGACTGTGACCTTAAGAAACTCTTT	CATWDCDLKKLF
-	TRGV2	TRGJ1/TRGJ2	TGTGCCACCTGGGACGGCCCTTATTATAAGAAACTCTTT	CATWDGPYYKKLF
few	TRGV4	TRGJ1/TRGJ2	TGTGCCACCTGGGTCCTACCTAAGAAACTCTTT	CATWVLPKKLF
-	TRGV9	TRGJ1/TRGJ2	TGTGCCTTGTGGGATGGGGAACTCTTT	CALWDGELF
few	TRGV5	TRGJ1/TRGJ2	TGTGCCACCTGGGACAGAATCCTCAGTTATAAGAAACTCTTT	CATWDRILSYKKLF
-	TRGV4	TRGJ1/TRGJ2	TGTGCCACCTGGGATGGGCCCCGCCACCAGGGGAAACTCTTT	CATWDGPRHQGKLF